Presented here are 26 T cell receptor beta chains from one specimen sequenced in a study of cytomegalovirus exposure and HLA in healthy donors. Profiling relied on immunoSEQ multiplex PCR, and the TCRdb table lists in-frame clones only, not all of them. The sample lists 150,000 to 200,000 clones; about 83% were seen once. The specimen was PBMCs. The receptors come from a woman aged 18-30 years in good health and CMV-seronegative.

The chain employs TRBV6-5 and TRBJ1-2; D unresolved. The CDR3 is 12 amino acids. Germline V CDR1 and CDR2: MNHEY, SVGAGI. The V end was cut by 8 bases, the J end by 2 bases, with 9 bases between. This CDR3 reads CASSDGNYGYTF. Written as DNA, the CDR3 is TGTGCCAGCTCAGACGGGAACTATGGCTACACCTTC.

V usage is TRBV6-4 and J usage is TRBJ1-1, with 8 bases aligning to TRBD1. After removal of 6 bases from V and 5 bases from J, the junction contained 5 bases not matched to a gene. CDR1 and CDR2 (germline): MRHNA, SNTAGT. The CDR3 is 13 amino acids. The CDR3 region has the DNA TGTGCCAGCAGGGCAGGGGGCGAGACTGAAGCTTTCTTT. Protein sequence: CASRAGGETEAFF.

This clone turned up a few times. This chain connects TRBV7-9 to TRBJ1-2, with D hard to call. Per germline, CDR1 SEHNR and CDR2 FQNEAQ (reference sequence). With 2 bases removed from V and 2 bases from J, the gap between germline ends came to 3 bases. The CDR3 totals 12 residues. This CDR3 is CASSLQNYGYTF. For the CDR3, the DNA is TGTGCCAGCAGCTTACAGAACTATGGCTACACCTTC.

This chain uses TRBV14 with TRBJ2-7; 7 nucleotides align to TRBD1. Germline assignment: CDR1 SGHDN and CDR2 FVKESK. The CDR3 is made up of 13 amino acids. Trimming cost V 6 bases and J 3 bases; bases outside gene matches: 5. CDR3 amino acids: CASSWDSYYEQYF. The CDR3 DNA follows: TGTGCCAGCAGTTGGGACAGCTACTACGAGCAGTACTTC.

The V and J genes are TRBV11-2 and TRBJ2-2; TRBD1 matches at 10 bases. Trimming removed 6 bases from V and 3 bases from J; junction bases left unmatched: 7. The CDR3 has 16 residues. Germline V CDR1 and CDR2: SGHAT, FQNNGV. This chain's CDR3 is CASRANGQGDTGELFF. Written as DNA, the CDR3 is TGTGCCAGCAGGGCGAATGGACAGGGGGACACCGGGGAGCTGTTTTTT.

CDR3 nucleotide sequence: TGTGCCAGCAGCTTAGTAGTGGAGGGTTTCGAGCAGTACTTC. This codes for CASSLVVEGFEQYF. The rearrangement uses TRBV7-2 and TRBJ2-7; a weak D match, TRBD2 (6 bases). V was clipped by 1 base and J by 6 bases, with 13 bases between them. CDR1 is SGHTA, CDR2 FQGNSA, per germline. The CDR3 has 14 residues.

This rearrangement joins TRBV19 to TRBJ1-1; D not resolved. This CDR3 spans 15 amino acids. V was pared by 6 bases and J by 0 bases, with 14 bases between. CDR1 LNHDA and CDR2 SQIVND come from the germline V gene (reference sequence). CDR3 sequence reads: CASREVSLMNTEAFF. In nucleotides, the CDR3 is TGTGCCAGTAGGGAGGTATCCCTCATGAACACTGAAGCTTTCTTT.

The chain recombines TRBV4-1 with TRBJ2-1, with TRBD2 matching 13 bases. This CDR3 is built from 18 residues. Unmatched junction bases numbered 10, after V lost 1 base and J lost 7 bases. CDR1 is MGHRA and CDR2 is YSYEKL in the germline V gene. This chain's CDR3 is CASSQVDLGLAGSNEQFF. CDR3 bases: TGCGCCAGCAGCCAAGTAGACCTGGGACTAGCGGGGAGTAATGAGCAGTTCTTC.

The genes are TRBV5-1 and TRBJ1-1; D call uncertain. The ends were cut back, 3 bases at V and 6 bases at J, with 9 bases in the middle. Germline CDR1 reads SGHRS; CDR2 reads YFSETQ. The CDR3 sequence is 12 residues long. For the CDR3, the DNA is TGCGCCAGCAGCTCCCCCGGAGCTGAAGCTTTCTTT. This translates into CASSSPGAEAFF.

This clone was counted at least ten times. The chain couples TRBV7-6 to TRBJ2-7; D is undetermined. V lost 3 bases, J lost 0 bases, and 9 bases lay in between. The CDR3 length is 14 residues. Looked up from germline, CDR1 is SGHVS and CDR2 is FNYEAQ. In nucleotides, the CDR3 is TGTGCCAGCAGCTTCCTCTCTAGCTCCTACGAGCAGTACTTC. Protein product: CASSFLSSSYEQYF.

This clone has only a few counts. The J gene is TRBJ1-1, the V gene TRBV7-8; D perhaps matches TRBD1 (6 bases). Germline V gene data show CDR1 as SGHVS and CDR2 as FQNEAQ. There are 15 residues in the CDR3. V was clipped by 4 bases and J by 4 bases, with 16 bases between them. DNA of the CDR3: TGTGCCAGCAGCTATATGTCAGGGGATGTCACTGAAGCTTTCTTT. This translates into CASSYMSGDVTEAFF.

The chain is built from TRBV29-1 and TRBJ1-1; the match to TRBD1 covers 10 bases. V lost 3 bases and J lost 6; bases outside the gene matches: 4. CDR1 is SQVTM and CDR2 is ANQGSEA in the germline V gene. The CDR3 totals 13 residues. CDR3 protein: CSVEGQGYAEAFF. CDR3 DNA: TGCAGCGTTGAGGGACAGGGGTACGCTGAAGCTTTCTTT.

The chain carries TRBV5-1 and TRBJ2-7, with TRBD1 matching over 7 bases. Trimming at V came to 6 bases and at J to 3 bases, leaving 3 bases not matched to a gene. The CDR3 has 12 residues. The germline V gene encodes CDR1 SGHRS and CDR2 YFSETQ. The CDR3 DNA reads TGCGCCAGCACCAGGGACAGCTACGAGCAGTACTTC. It translates to CASTRDSYEQYF.

The chain has TRBV15 and TRBJ2-5; 7 bases map to TRBD1. After removal of 3 bases from V and 7 bases from J, the junction contained 8 bases not matched to a gene. The CDR3 covers 14 residues. Germline V gene sequence: CDR1 LNHNV, CDR2 YYDKDF (reference sequence). The CDR3 DNA reads TGTGCCACCAGCAGGGGGACAGCCCCGGGGACCCAGTACTTC. It is translated as CATSRGTAPGTQYF.

The rearrangement links TRBV6-5 to TRBJ2-2; weak D call: TRBD1 (5 bases). Germline V gene lookup returns CDR1 MNHEY and CDR2 SVGAGI. Between the trimmed V and J ends, which lost 7 bases and 4 bases, there was a span of 10 bases. There are 13 residues in the CDR3. The CDR3 here is CASILRGTGELFF. Here the CDR3 DNA reads TGTGCCAGCATTCTAAGGGGCACCGGGGAGCTGTTTTTT.

This chain joins TRBV30 and TRBJ1-2, with 10 bases identical to TRBD1. The CDR3 is 16 residues long. Germline CDR1 and CDR2: GTSNPN and SVGIG (reference sequence). With V trimmed by 3 bases and J by 7 bases, 14 bases remained unmatched. The CDR3 DNA follows: TGTGCCTGGAGGGACCGGGACAGGGGCAGTATGTTTGGCTACACCTTC. Translating it yields CAWRDRDRGSMFGYTF.

This sequence joins TRBV7-6 and TRBJ2-7; a weak D match, TRBD1 (6 bases). The CDR3 is 15 residues long. The germline V and J ends were trimmed by 5 bases and 0 bases, with 14 bases remaining between them. Germline V gene sequence: CDR1 SGHVS, CDR2 FNYEAQ. The CDR3, as DNA: TGTGCCAGCAGCAGAGAGACAGGAAGCTCCTACGAGCAGTACTTC. It is translated as CASSRETGSSYEQYF.

This clone appeared a few times. Here the CDR3 reads CASSRGIAGGKYTNTQYF. The CDR3 DNA follows: TGTGCCAGCAGCCGCGGGATAGCGGGAGGGAAATACACGAATACGCAGTATTTT. This chain connects TRBV11-2 to TRBJ2-3, with 11 bases fitting TRBD2. The trim removed 5 bases at V and 7 bases at J, leaving 17 bases unmatched. The V gene's germline CDR1 is SGHAT and CDR2 FQNNGV. CDR3 length: 18 residues.

This clone was picked up a small number of times. V and J are TRBV2 and TRBJ1-2; no reliable D call. Per the germline V gene, CDR1 is SNHLY and CDR2 is FYNNEI. The V end lost 7 bases, the J end lost 4 bases, and 10 bases lay between the germline ends. This CDR3 region has 12 residues. The CDR3 sequence: CASIGQVYGYTF. DNA for the CDR3: TGTGCCAGCATAGGTCAGGTCTATGGCTACACCTTC.

The chain recombines TRBV7-8 with TRBJ2-2; D is ambiguous. The ends were cut back, 0 bases at V and 2 bases at J, with 7 bases in the middle. Germline V gene lookup returns CDR1 SGHVS and CDR2 FQNEAQ. The CDR3 spans 15 residues. CDR3 loop: CASSLAGANTGELFF. The CDR3 DNA reads TGTGCCAGCAGCTTAGCCGGAGCCAACACCGGGGAGCTGTTTTTT. The full variable domain, rest sourced from reference TRBV7-8 and TRBJ2-2, is GAGVSQSPRYKVAKRGQDVALRCDPISGHVSLFWYQQALGQGPEFLTYFQNEAQLDKSGLPSDRFFAERPEGSVSTLKIQRTQQEDSAVYLCASSLAGANTGELFFGEGSRLTVL.

The rearrangement joins TRBV4-1 to TRBJ2-1; 8 bases match TRBD2. Germline V gives CDR1 MGHRA, CDR2 YSYEKL. V lost 4 bases, J lost 2 bases, and 10 bases stayed unmatched. This CDR3 is built from 17 residues. DNA for the CDR3: TGCGCCAGCAGCCCCTGGTTAGCGGGGATTACCTACAATGAGCAGTTCTTC. It codes for CASSPWLAGITYNEQFF.

The rearrangement links TRBV19 to TRBJ1-6; a possible D gene is TRBD1 (6 bases). The CDR3 is 15 amino acids. Trimming removed 9 bases at V and 10 bases at J, with 22 bases between. Germline-derived CDR1 and CDR2 are LNHDA and SQIVND (reference sequence). CDR3 DNA sequence: TGTGCCAGCAAATTAGCCGGACAGACACTCTCACCCCTCCACTTT. Amino acids: CASKLAGQTLSPLHF.

This chain uses TRBV30 with TRBJ2-3; 7 nucleotides line up with TRBD2. This CDR3 region has 16 residues. Germline loops: CDR1 GTSNPN, CDR2 SVGIG (reference sequence). After removal of 2 bases from V and 4 bases from J, the junction contained 12 bases not matched to a gene. The CDR3 is CAWSPTRTSRSDTQYF. The CDR3 DNA is TGTGCCTGGAGTCCGACCCGGACTAGTAGGTCAGATACGCAGTATTTT.

This sequence joins TRBV6-5 and TRBJ2-6, with TRBD1 identical over 7 bases. CDR3 length: 15 residues. J was trimmed by 2 bases and V by 6 bases; bases with no gene match: 4. Per germline, CDR1 MNHEY and CDR2 SVGAGI. CDR3 sequence (DNA): TGTGCCAGCAGATATGACAGGGCTGGGGCCAACGTCCTGACTTTC. Amino acids: CASRYDRAGANVLTF.

V usage is TRBV19 and J usage is TRBJ1-1, with 7 bases matching TRBD1. The CDR3 has 13 amino acids. Germline V gene data show CDR1 as LNHDA and CDR2 as SQIVND (reference sequence). The CDR3 nucleotides are TGTGCAAGTGGACCAGGGGGGAACACTGAAGCTTTCTTT. This encodes CASGPGGNTEAFF.

This clone was detected ten times or more. V and J are TRBV15 and TRBJ2-7, with D possibly matching TRBD1 (6 bases). Per the germline V gene, CDR1 is LNHNV and CDR2 is YYDKDF (reference sequence). The CDR3 length is 13 residues. V lost 1 base to trimming and J lost 6 bases, with 10 bases between them. This chain's CDR3 is CATSRGAGAEQYF. The CDR3 DNA follows: TGTGCCACCAGCAGAGGGGCAGGGGCCGAGCAGTACTTC.